This T cell receptor beta chain is from a study of immune cell composition in non-small cell lung cancer. Points on this clone: The antigen is not known.

Using immunoSEQ multiplex PCR, the repertoire was profiled, and TCRdb retains in-frame clones only, with some absent. The table has 5,100 or so clones, approximately 91% seen once. The normal lung sample lay at least 3 cm, and maximally far, from the tumour. Template was genomic DNA from frozen, unsorted single-cell suspensions. The CDR3 runs 13 residues. V dropped 1 base and J dropped 13; count of bases not matched to a gene: 8. Per the germline V gene, CDR1 is SGHVS and CDR2 is FQNEAQ. Points from the study as a whole: Tumour-associated clones >0.5% occurred in about a third of adenocarcinomas, about four fifths of squamous. Adenocarcinomas with higher top tumour-associated clone frequency had more reactive TILs.

Sequences were obtained from non-adjacent lung tissue. The origin of this receptor is a human donor with non-small cell lung cancer. Some clones in this sample may be carry-over from other donors' samples. The chain couples TRBV7-8 to TRBJ2-3, with 7 bases aligning to TRBD1. The CDR3 region is CASSLETGYSEYF. The CDR3 DNA reads TGTGCCAGCAGCTTAGAGACAGGGTACTCCGAGTATTTT.